The present entry profiles one TCR beta chain with its context. Its antigen is not identified. The entry originates in a study of a mutant IDH1 vaccine in newly diagnosed glioma. Background on the study: The initiation of vaccination occurred 4-6 weeks after radiotherapy alone, or with temozolomide cycles. Overall study findings and caveats: Pseudoprogression apparently tracked independently of changes in top peripheral T cell clonotypes.

Indicated time point: week 5, during vaccination. A 20-mer mutant IDH1 peptide at 300 ug was injected subcutaneously with topical imiquimod. Clones were read by immunoSEQ multiplex PCR, and TCRdb kept only the in-frame ones, dropping some. The sample consists of almost 30,000 clones, about nine tenths of them appearing once. This sequence originates from a woman aged 40 to 49 with glioma. Some clones in this sample may be carry-over from other donors' samples. This material consisted of peripheral blood mononuclear cells (PBMCs), taken from a glioma patient whose treatment included an IDH1 peptide vaccine.

CDR3: CASSGHKNNPSPLHF. The CDR3 nucleotides are TGTGCCAGCAGTGGGCACAAGAACAACCCATCACCCCTCCACTTT. V gene TRBV6-1 combines with J gene TRBJ1-6; D is uncertain. The V end was cut by 4 bases, the J end by 10 bases, with 17 bases between. Germline V lookup: CDR1 MNHNS, CDR2 SASEGT. CDR3 length equals 15 residues.